The rows below give T cell receptor beta chains drawn from one sample of a study of T cells after posttransplantation cyclophosphamide. Sequencing used immunoSEQ multiplex PCR; TCRdb keeps in-frame clones, though not all of them. Listed for the sample are approximately 39,000 clones, none seen a single time. Sequences were obtained from PBMCs. Receptor source: a middle-aged man in good health, CMV-negative, and a related stem cell transplant donor. CDR3s include the opening cysteine and the closing phenylalanine or tryptophan. Each record gives: V gene, D gene, CDR3 length, CDR3 protein. The D gene is left open where the match is weak.

>TRBV9|TRBD2|16
CASSVGTSGRPYERYF
>TRBV9|-|14
CASSVEGGYYGYTF
>TRBV18|-|13
CASSPGLDYEQYF
>TRBV18|-|18
CASSPPNFGHKSSYEQYF
>TRBV9|TRBD1|15
CASSPSTGARTEAFF
>TRBV7-3|TRBD1|15
CASSLMGTGGDGYTF
>TRBV7-8|-|20
CASSLGWRATGDNKKQAQYF
>TRBV5-6|TRBD2|16
CASSLLLSSGTDTQYF
>TRBV4-2|-|18
CASSQAAQQGSMNTEAFF
>TRBV6-5|-|13
CASRTGQPYEQYF
>TRBV19|TRBD1|15
CASIGGQGWNTEAFF
>TRBV4-3|TRBD1|15
CASSQVDRDYYGYTF
>TRBV7-9|TRBD1|16
CASSDTNRGPNEKLFF
>TRBV7-2|-|14
CASSLNADSYEQYF
>TRBV7-2|-|18
CASSPTLGRGGLNTEAFF
>TRBV2|TRBD1|14
CASSESQGANEQFF
>TRBV5-1|-|14
CASSLGLAKETQYF
>TRBV6-5|TRBD1|14
CASSRTGANYGYTF
>TRBV7-3|TRBD1|15
CASTTGTGSYNEQFF
>TRBV4-1|-|18
CASSRSEVRGPGANVLTF
>TRBV5-1|TRBD1|15
CASSLVTQGTDTQYF
>TRBV6-5|TRBD1|13
CASRQGLGTEAFF
>TRBV7-6|-|12
CASSLYGETQYF
>TRBV11-2|TRBD2|14
CASRFGTTLYEQYF
>TRBV6-5|TRBD1|15
CASSYTTGEDSPLHF
>TRBV29-1|TRBD2|15
CSVPRGGLNTGELFF
>TRBV7-4|-|14
CASTLQQKNQPQHF
>TRBV6-5|TRBD1|15
CASSPRQGTTEKLFF
>TRBV5-1|-|12
CASSATQETQYF
>TRBV7-3|-|15
CASRTDRRSTDTQYF
>TRBV19|-|14
CASGTSSSGNTIYF
>TRBV5-1|TRBD2|17
CASSLAFSSSGEETQYF
>TRBV4-3|-|15
CASSQDGDMSYEQYF
>TRBV28|TRBD1|15
CASSLPGQSNEKLFF
>TRBV15|TRBD1|14
CATSTRQGGTEAFF
>TRBV9|TRBD2|15
CASSAASGGTGELFF
>TRBV2|-|14
CASAPGPRGNTIYF
>TRBV7-9|-|16
CASSLRFNRENTEAFF
>TRBV29-1|-|12
CSVADSFYGYTF
>TRBV10-3|TRBD1|16
CAISDPGQGAYNEQFF
>TRBV2|TRBD2|16
CASRTSGAPNTGELFF
>TRBV6-5|-|15
CASSYGALMNTEAFF
>TRBV7-9|TRBD1|13
CASSSGTGETQYF
>TRBV29-1|-|12
CSVDIVTNEQFF
>TRBV2|-|15
CASSDGPGAGNTIYF
>TRBV5-6|TRBD1|14
CASSLKGADYGYTF
>TRBV5-1|-|13
CASSYGQAREQYF
>TRBV19|-|17
CASSRSAGTLGAYEQYF
>TRBV7-8|-|13
CASSLQGNQPQHF
>TRBV13|TRBD2|17
CASSSAGTSGGYNEQFF
>TRBV5-6|TRBD1|15
CASSRRTGTGYGYTF
>TRBV7-9|TRBD1|12
CASSLGQGRYTF
>TRBV5-1|TRBD2|15
CASSQLAVGTNEQFF